A selection of T cell receptor beta chains follows, all from one sample in a study of cytomegalovirus exposure and HLA in healthy donors. Sequencing was performed with immunoSEQ multiplex PCR; in TCRdb, only in-frame clones are kept and a portion is missing. The table includes tens of thousands of clones, 94% detected once. Specimen: PBMCs. The receptors stem from a man younger than 35 in good health and CMV-seropositive. Both conserved end residues are part of each CDR3. The D gene is left open where the match is weak. The listing skips clone size in some rows; elsewhere it reads once, few, many or a size class.

CDR3aa,CDR3nt,j_gene,d_gene,v_gene,abundance
CACTPNTEAFF,TGTGCCTGTACACCGAACACTGAAGCTTTCTTT,TRBJ1-1,.,TRBV30,.
CASSSGTGDYGYTF,TGTGCCAGCAGCTCCGGGACAGGGGACTATGGCTACACCTTC,TRBJ1-2,TRBD1,TRBV28,.
CASSASLTLSGKLFF,TGTGCCAGCAGCGCTTCGCTAACCCTTTCGGGAAAACTGTTTTTT,TRBJ1-4,.,TRBV5-4,.
CASSVHRDQPQHF,TGTGCCAGCAGTGTCCACAGGGATCAGCCCCAGCATTTT,TRBJ1-5,.,TRBV6-1,.
CASGLAGPQETQYF,TGTGCCAGCGGACTAGCGGGGCCGCAAGAGACCCAGTACTTC,TRBJ2-5,TRBD2,TRBV6-1,.
CATSRGSGSRNEQYF,TGTGCCACCAGCAGGGGTAGCGGGAGTCGGAACGAGCAGTACTTC,TRBJ2-7,TRBD2,TRBV15,.
CASRAASYEQYF,TGTGCCAGCAGGGCGGCGAGCTACGAGCAGTACTTC,TRBJ2-7,.,TRBV7-8,.
CASSWGLGPDTQYF,TGCGCCAGCAGCTGGGGACTAGGTCCAGATACGCAGTATTTT,TRBJ2-3,TRBD2,TRBV5-1,.
CASSAGNYGYTF,TGTGCCAGCAGCGCAGGGAACTATGGCTACACCTTC,TRBJ1-2,.,TRBV7-2,once
CASSVALDNEQFF,TGCGCCAGCAGTGTAGCGTTGGACAATGAGCAGTTCTTC,TRBJ2-1,.,TRBV10-2,.
CASSLSGSTHEQYF,TGTGCCAGCAGTTTAAGTGGGAGTACCCACGAGCAGTACTTC,TRBJ2-7,.,TRBV28,.
CASSSPRTGNTEAFF,TGTGCCAGCAGCTCGCCCCGGACAGGTAACACTGAAGCTTTCTTT,TRBJ1-1,TRBD1,TRBV7-8,.
CATSRDEVYIAAFQGTAFF,TGTGCCACCAGCAGAGATGAAGTATATATCGCTGCTTTTCAGGGTACCGCTTTCTTT,TRBJ1-1,.,TRBV15,.
CASKDRGLYEQYF,TGTGCCAGCAAAGACAGGGGGCTCTACGAGCAGTACTTC,TRBJ2-7,TRBD1,TRBV28,.
CASSPRAPSSYNSPLHF,TGTGCCAGTAGCCCACGAGCGCCCAGCTCCTATAATTCACCCCTCCACTTT,TRBJ1-6,.,TRBV19,.
CASSYSETSGQETQYF,TGTGCCAGCAGCTACTCCGAGACTAGCGGTCAAGAGACCCAGTACTTC,TRBJ2-5,TRBD2,TRBV13,.
CASSLVPEPPVSQYF,TGTGCCAGCAGTTTAGTTCCTGAGCCCCCCGTCTCGCAGTATTTT,TRBJ2-3,.,TRBV27,.
CSGTGVTGADSNTQYF,TGCAGCGGGACCGGGGTGACAGGGGCTGACTCTAATACGCAGTATTTT,TRBJ2-3,TRBD1,TRBV29-1,.
CASSLRGAGYSNQPQHF,TGTGCCAGCAGTCTCCGCGGGGCCGGGTATAGCAATCAGCCCCAGCATTTT,TRBJ1-5,.,TRBV28,.
CASSLSGPEYNEQFF,TGTGCCAGCAGCCTTAGCGGACCGGAGTACAATGAGCAGTTCTTC,TRBJ2-1,.,TRBV9,.
CASSPRREKYEQYF,TGTGCCAGCAGTCCCCGGCGGGAGAAATACGAGCAGTACTTC,TRBJ2-7,TRBD2,TRBV28,.
CASSLVAGLNYNEQFF,TGTGCCAGCAGCTTAGTGGCAGGGCTGAATTACAATGAGCAGTTCTTC,TRBJ2-1,.,TRBV11-2,.
CASSSGTSGYEQYF,TGTGCCAGCAGCTCTGGGACTAGCGGTTACGAGCAGTACTTC,TRBJ2-7,TRBD2,TRBV5-6,.
CASSPAGSTDTQYF,TGTGCCAGCTCACCGGCCGGGAGCACAGATACGCAGTATTTT,TRBJ2-3,.,TRBV18,.
CASSLEAGQGYEQYF,TGTGCCAGCAGCTTGGAAGCGGGACAGGGGTACGAGCAGTACTTC,TRBJ2-7,TRBD1,TRBV5-4,.
CASSLDREGEAFF,TGTGCCAGCAGCTTGGACAGGGAAGGTGAAGCTTTCTTT,TRBJ1-1,.,TRBV5-4,.
CASSLARWGQQETQYF,TGTGCCAGCAGCTTAGCCAGGTGGGGACAGCAAGAGACCCAGTACTTC,TRBJ2-5,TRBD1,TRBV11-1,.
CASSVGRGGIDTQYF,TGTGCCAGCAGCGTAGGGCGGGGGGGCATCGATACGCAGTATTTT,TRBJ2-3,TRBD2,TRBV9,.
CASSMGGRTDTQYF,TGTGCCAGCAGTATGGGGGGGCGTACAGATACGCAGTATTTT,TRBJ2-3,.,TRBV11-1,once
CASSAQMGGFTDTQYF,TGTGCCAGCAGCGCTCAGATGGGGGGTTTTACAGATACGCAGTATTTT,TRBJ2-3,.,TRBV9,.
CASSRDGETQYF,TGTGCCAGCAGTAGAGACGGGGAGACCCAGTACTTC,TRBJ2-5,.,TRBV6-5,.
CASRYEAGGPSEQYF,TGCGCCAGCAGATACGAAGCGGGGGGGCCATCCGAGCAGTACTTC,TRBJ2-7,TRBD2,TRBV5-1,few
CASSLEGRGGYTF,TGCGCCAGCAGCCTAGAGGGCCGAGGGGGCTACACCTTC,TRBJ1-2,.,TRBV4-1,.
CASRLGTGHGPQHF,TGCGCCAGCAGATTAGGGACAGGACACGGGCCCCAGCATTTT,TRBJ1-5,TRBD1,TRBV4-1,.
CAIRAFGGTSDGTGELFF,TGTGCCATCAGGGCCTTTGGCGGGACCTCTGACGGCACCGGGGAGCTGTTTTTT,TRBJ2-2,.,TRBV10-3,.
CASSPGFYEQYF,TGTGCCAGCAGCCCGGGTTTCTACGAGCAGTACTTC,TRBJ2-7,.,TRBV7-9,.